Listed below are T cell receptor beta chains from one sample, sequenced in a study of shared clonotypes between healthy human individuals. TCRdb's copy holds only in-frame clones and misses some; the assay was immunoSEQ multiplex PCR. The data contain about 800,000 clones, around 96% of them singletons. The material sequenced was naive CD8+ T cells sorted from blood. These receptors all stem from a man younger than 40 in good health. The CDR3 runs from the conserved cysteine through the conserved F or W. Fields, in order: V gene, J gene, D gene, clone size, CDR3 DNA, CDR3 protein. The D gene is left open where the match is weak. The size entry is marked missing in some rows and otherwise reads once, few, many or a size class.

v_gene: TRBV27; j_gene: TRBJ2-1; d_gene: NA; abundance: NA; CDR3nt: TGTGCCAGCAGTTCTTTGAGTTTCTATGAGCAGTTCTTC; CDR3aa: CASSSLSFYEQFF
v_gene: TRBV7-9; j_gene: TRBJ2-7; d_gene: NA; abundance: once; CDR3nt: TGTGCCAGCAGCGACTCACAGGAGGCCTCCTACGAGCAGTACTTC; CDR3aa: CASSDSQEASYEQYF
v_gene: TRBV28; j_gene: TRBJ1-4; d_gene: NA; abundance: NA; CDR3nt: TGTGCCAGCAGTTTAGTTAAGAATGAAAAACTGTTTTTT; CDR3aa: CASSLVKNEKLFF
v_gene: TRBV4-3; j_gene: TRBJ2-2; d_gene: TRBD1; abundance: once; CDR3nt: TGCGCCAGCAGCCTCGGGACAGAGTGGAACGGGGAGCTGTTTTTT; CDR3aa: CASSLGTEWNGELFF
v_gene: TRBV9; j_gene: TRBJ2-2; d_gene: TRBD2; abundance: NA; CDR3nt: TGTGCCAGCAGCGGACTAGCGGGAGGGACCGGGGAGCTGTTTTTT; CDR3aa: CASSGLAGGTGELFF
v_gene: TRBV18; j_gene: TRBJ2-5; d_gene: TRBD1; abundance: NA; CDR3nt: TGTGCCAGCTCAGAGGACAGGGGGCCCACCTTGGAGACCCAGTACTTC; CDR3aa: CASSEDRGPTLETQYF
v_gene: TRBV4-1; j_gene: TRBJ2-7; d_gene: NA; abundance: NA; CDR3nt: TGCGCCAGCAGCCCCCGGGGCGTCGAGCAGTACTTC; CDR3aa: CASSPRGVEQYF
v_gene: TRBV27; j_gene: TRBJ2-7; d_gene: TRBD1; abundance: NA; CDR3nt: TGTGCCAGCAGTCTACTCGGGACAGGGGGATTTCGCGAGCAGTACTTC; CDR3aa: CASSLLGTGGFREQYF
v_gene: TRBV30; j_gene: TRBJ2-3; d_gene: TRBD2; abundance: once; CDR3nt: TGTGCCTGGACTACTAGCGGGGGCACAGATACGCAGTATTTT; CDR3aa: CAWTTSGGTDTQYF
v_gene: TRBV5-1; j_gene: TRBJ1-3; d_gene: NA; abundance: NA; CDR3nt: TGCGCCAGCAGGGGGGAGGCTGGAAACACCATATATTTT; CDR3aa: CASRGEAGNTIYF
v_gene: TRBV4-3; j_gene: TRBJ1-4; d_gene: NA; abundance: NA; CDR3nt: TGCGCCAGCAGCCAAGATCCGGCTGGAAAACTGTTTTTT; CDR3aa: CASSQDPAGKLFF
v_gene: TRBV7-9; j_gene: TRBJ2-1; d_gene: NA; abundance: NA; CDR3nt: TGTGCCAGCGGTCGAGAGCAGTTCTTC; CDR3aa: CASGREQFF
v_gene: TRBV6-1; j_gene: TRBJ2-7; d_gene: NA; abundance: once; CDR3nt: TGTGCCAGCTTGTGGGACGAGCAGTACTTC; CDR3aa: CASLWDEQYF
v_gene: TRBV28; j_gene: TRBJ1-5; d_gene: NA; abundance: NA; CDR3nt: TGTGCCAGCAGTCCCCCGGACACCATACCTTCCCAGCCCCAGCATTTT; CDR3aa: CASSPPDTIPSQPQHF
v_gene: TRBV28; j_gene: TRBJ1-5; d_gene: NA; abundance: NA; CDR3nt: TGTGCCAGCAGTTTTAGGTTGGGAACGGGCAATCAGCCCCAGCATTTT; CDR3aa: CASSFRLGTGNQPQHF
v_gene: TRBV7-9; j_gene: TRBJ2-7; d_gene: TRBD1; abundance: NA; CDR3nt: TGTGCCAGCAGCCCAGACGGGGACAGCTCCTACGAGCAGTACTTC; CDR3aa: CASSPDGDSSYEQYF
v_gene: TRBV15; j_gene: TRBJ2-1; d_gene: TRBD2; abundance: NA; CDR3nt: TGTGCCACCAGCAGAGAGGGTGGGTCTAGCGGGAGTACCTACAATGAGCAGTTCTTC; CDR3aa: CATSREGGSSGSTYNEQFF
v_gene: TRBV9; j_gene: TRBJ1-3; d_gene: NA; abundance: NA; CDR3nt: TGTGCCAGCAGCGTAGGGGCGGCGCCCTCTGGAAACACCATATATTTT; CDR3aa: CASSVGAAPSGNTIYF
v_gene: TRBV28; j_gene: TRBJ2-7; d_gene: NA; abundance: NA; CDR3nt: TGTGCCAGCAGTTTGGTGGACACATCCTACGAGCAGTACTTC; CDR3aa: CASSLVDTSYEQYF
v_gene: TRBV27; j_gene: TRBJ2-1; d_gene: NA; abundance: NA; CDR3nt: TGTGCCAGCAGTCAAACTATTCAAAATGAGCAGTTCTTC; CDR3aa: CASSQTIQNEQFF
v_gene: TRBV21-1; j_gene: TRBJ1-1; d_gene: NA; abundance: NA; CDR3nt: TGTGCCAGCAGCAGGCGGGACAGGGGGATCATGAACACTGAAGCTTTCTTT; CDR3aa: CASSRRDRGIMNTEAFF
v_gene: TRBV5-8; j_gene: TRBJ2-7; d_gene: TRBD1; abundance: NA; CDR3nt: TGTGCCAGCAGCCTGATAGGACAGGGCTACGAGCAGTACTTC; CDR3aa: CASSLIGQGYEQYF
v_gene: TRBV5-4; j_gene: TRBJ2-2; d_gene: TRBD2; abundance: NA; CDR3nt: TGTGCCAGCAGTTGGGGACTAGCGGGAGTGACCGGGGAGCTGTTTTTT; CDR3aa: CASSWGLAGVTGELFF
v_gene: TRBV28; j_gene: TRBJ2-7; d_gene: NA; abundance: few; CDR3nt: TGTGCCAGCAGCCCCCCCGGCCCTACCTACGAGCAGTACTTC; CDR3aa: CASSPPGPTYEQYF
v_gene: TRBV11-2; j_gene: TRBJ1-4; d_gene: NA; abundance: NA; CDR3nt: TGTGCCAGCAGCTTAGGGAGGATCGGTGCTAATGAAAAACTGTTTTTT; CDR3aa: CASSLGRIGANEKLFF
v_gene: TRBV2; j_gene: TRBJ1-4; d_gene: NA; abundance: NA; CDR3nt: TGTGCCAGCCAACCCACCGAGGATACTAATGAAAAACTGTTTTTT; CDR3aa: CASQPTEDTNEKLFF
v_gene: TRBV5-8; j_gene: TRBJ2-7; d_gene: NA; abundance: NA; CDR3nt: TGTGCCAGCAGCCCGCGAGAGAGAAGTTTCTACGAGCAGTACTTC; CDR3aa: CASSPRERSFYEQYF
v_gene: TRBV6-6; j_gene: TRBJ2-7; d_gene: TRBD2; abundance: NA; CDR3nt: TGTGCCAGCAGTTCTCGTGGACTAGCCCAAAACGAGCAGTACTTC; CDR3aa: CASSSRGLAQNEQYF
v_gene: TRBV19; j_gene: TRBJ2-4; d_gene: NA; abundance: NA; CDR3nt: TGTGCCAGTAGTATATCAATGGAGTGGGCCAAAAACATTCAGTACTTC; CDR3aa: CASSISMEWAKNIQYF
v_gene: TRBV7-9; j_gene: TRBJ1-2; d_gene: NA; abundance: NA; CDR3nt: TGTGCCAGCAGCTTAGGGACGGCCTATGGCTACACCTTC; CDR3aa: CASSLGTAYGYTF
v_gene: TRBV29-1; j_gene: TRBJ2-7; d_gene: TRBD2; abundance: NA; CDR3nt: TGCAGCGTCAGAGGACTAGTCTCGAACGAGCAGTACTTC; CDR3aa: CSVRGLVSNEQYF
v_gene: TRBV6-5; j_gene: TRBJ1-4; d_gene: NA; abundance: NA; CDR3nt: TGTGCCAGCAGTTACAAATCAGATGAAAAACTGTTTTTT; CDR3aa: CASSYKSDEKLFF
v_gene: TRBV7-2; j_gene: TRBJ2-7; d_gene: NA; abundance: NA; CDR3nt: TGTGCCAGCAGCTTAGAGGGGCCAGGGGTGAGGGAGCAGTACTTC; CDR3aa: CASSLEGPGVREQYF
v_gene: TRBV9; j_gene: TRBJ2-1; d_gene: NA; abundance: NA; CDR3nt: TGTGCCAGCAGCGTAGAGGCAGGGTTTTCCTCCTACAATGAGCAGTTCTTC; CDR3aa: CASSVEAGFSSYNEQFF
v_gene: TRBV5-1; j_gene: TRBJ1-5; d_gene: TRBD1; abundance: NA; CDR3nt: TGCGCCAGCAGCTTGGCACAGGGGGCAGGTCAGCCCCAGCATTTT; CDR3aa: CASSLAQGAGQPQHF
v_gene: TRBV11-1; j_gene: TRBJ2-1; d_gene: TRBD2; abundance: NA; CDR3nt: TGTGCCAGCAGCCAACCAAGGACTAGACGGCGCGACAATGAGCAGTTCTTC; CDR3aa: CASSQPRTRRRDNEQFF
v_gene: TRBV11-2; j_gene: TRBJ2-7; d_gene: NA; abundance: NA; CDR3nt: TGTGCCAGCAGCCCCTCGGGCGAGCAGTACTTC; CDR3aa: CASSPSGEQYF
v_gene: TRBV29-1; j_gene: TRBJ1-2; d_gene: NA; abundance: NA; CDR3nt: TGCAGCGTTGGGCGGCTGGAGGGAGGCTACACCTTC; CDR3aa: CSVGRLEGGYTF
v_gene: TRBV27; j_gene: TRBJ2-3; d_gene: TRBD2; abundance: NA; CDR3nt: TGTGCCAGCACAGCGGGAGTGCTCGAATCACACACCACACCTCAGATAACAGATACGCAGTATTTT; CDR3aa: CASTAGVLESHTTPQITDTQYF
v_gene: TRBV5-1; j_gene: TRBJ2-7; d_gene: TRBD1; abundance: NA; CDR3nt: TGCGCCAGCAGCTCTCCGGGACAGGGGGCAAACGAGCAGTACTTC; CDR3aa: CASSSPGQGANEQYF
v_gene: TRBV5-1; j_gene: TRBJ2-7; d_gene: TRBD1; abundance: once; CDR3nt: TGCGCCAGCAGCATAGGACAGGCCTACGAGCAGTACTTC; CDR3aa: CASSIGQAYEQYF
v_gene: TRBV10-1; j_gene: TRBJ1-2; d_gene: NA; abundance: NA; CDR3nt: TGCGCCAGCAGTGAGGGCAGCTATGGCTACACCTTC; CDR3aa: CASSEGSYGYTF
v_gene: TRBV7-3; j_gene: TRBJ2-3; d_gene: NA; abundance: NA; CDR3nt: TGTGCCAGCAGCTTGAAAGTTTCCGGGACAGATACGCAGTATTTT; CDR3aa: CASSLKVSGTDTQYF
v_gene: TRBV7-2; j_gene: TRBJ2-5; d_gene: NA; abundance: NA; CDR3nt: TGTGCCAGCAGCGTTATCGTTTGGGAGACCCAGTACTTC; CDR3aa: CASSVIVWETQYF
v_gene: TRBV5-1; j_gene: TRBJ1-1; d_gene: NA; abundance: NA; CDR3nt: TGCGCCAGCAGCCAAGCCCCGGACAGGAACACTGAAGCTTTCTTT; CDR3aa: CASSQAPDRNTEAFF
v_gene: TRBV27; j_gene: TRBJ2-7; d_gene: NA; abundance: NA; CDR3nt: TGTGCCAGCAGTTCCCCCGGGAGTTTCCCCCACGAGCAGTACTTC; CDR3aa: CASSSPGSFPHEQYF
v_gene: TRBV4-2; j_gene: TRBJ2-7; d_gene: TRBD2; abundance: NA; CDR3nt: TGTGCCAGCAGCCAAAGTAGGGGAACTAGCGACGAGCAGTACTTC; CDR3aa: CASSQSRGTSDEQYF
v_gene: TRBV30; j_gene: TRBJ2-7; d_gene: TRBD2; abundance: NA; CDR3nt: TGTGCCGGTCGCGGGAGCTCCTACGAGCAGTACTTC; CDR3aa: CAGRGSSYEQYF
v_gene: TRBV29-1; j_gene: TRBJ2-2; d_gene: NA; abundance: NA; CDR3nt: TGCAGCGTGGAGCCCTTGGGACCCGGGGAGCTGTTTTTT; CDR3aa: CSVEPLGPGELFF
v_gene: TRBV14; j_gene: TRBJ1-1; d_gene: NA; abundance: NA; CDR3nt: TGTGCCAGCAGCCAAGTTCAGGGACTGAACACTGAAGCTTTCTTT; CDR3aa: CASSQVQGLNTEAFF
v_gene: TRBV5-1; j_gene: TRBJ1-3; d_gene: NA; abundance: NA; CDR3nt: TGCGCCAGCACCCTTGCGGGTCTCTCTGGAAACACCATATATTTT; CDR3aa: CASTLAGLSGNTIYF
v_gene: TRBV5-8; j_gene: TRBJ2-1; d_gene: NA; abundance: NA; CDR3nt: TGTGCCCCCCGGAGGGGGCGCGAGCAGTTCTTC; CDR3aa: CAPRRGREQFF
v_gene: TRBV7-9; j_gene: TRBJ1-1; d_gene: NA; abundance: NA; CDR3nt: TGTGCCAGCAGCTTAGTGGTGGGTTTCACTGAAGCTTTCTTT; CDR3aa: CASSLVVGFTEAFF
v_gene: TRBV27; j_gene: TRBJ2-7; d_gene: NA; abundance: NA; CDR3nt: TGTGCCAGCAGTTTAGTCGGGGCAAACGAGCAGTACTTC; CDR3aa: CASSLVGANEQYF